This T cell receptor beta chain was recovered during a study of CD8 T cells in ankylosing spondylitis. TCRdb called the 5' RACE reads again in MiXCR, with one record for every CDR3 protein. The sample has just under 350,000 distinct CDR3 sequences; 14% to 15% are singletons. Trimming took 0 bases from V and 2 from J; bases not matched to a gene: 2. Germline V gene lookup returns CDR1 SGDLS and CDR2 YYNGEE. This CDR3 has 15 residues. The chain has TRBV9 and TRBJ2-1, with TRBD2 identical over 7 bases. This TCR was recovered from a male donor with ankylosing spondylitis or in good health (not recorded which). Material for sequencing was blood, either unsorted or a sorted T cell fraction (not recorded which). CDR3 sequence (DNA): TGTGCCAGCAGCGTAGCAGCGGGAACCTACAATGAGCAGTTCTTC. It is translated as CASSVAAGTYNEQFF. Full variable domain (outside the CDR3, taken from reference TRBV9 and TRBJ2-1): DSGVTQTPKHLITATGQRVTLRCSPRSGDLSVYWYQQSLDQGLQFLIQYYNGEERAKGNILERFSAQQFPDLHSELNLSSLELGDSALYFCASSVAAGTYNEQFFGPGTRLTVL.